The rows below give T cell receptor beta chains drawn from one sample of a study of cytomegalovirus exposure and HLA in healthy donors. Sequencing used immunoSEQ multiplex PCR; TCRdb keeps in-frame clones, though not all of them. The repertoire holds more than 80,000 clones, with about four fifths as singletons. The sample taken for sequencing was PBMCs. These receptors originate from a woman aged 70-85 years in good health and CMV-seropositive. Each CDR3 is given with its conserved first and last residue. Fields, in order: D gene, J gene, clone size, V gene, CDR3 protein, CDR3 DNA. D genes are given only for firm matches. Where a row states a size, it is once, few, many or the class of an expanded clone; other rows omit it.

>.|TRBJ1-2|once|TRBV28
CASSKNLGVGNYGYTF
TGTGCCAGCAGCAAAAACCTAGGGGTGGGTAACTATGGCTACACCTTC
>.|TRBJ1-4|.|TRBV28
CASSLSGQRRVEKLFF
TGTGCCAGCAGTTTATCTGGACAGCGCAGGGTTGAAAAACTGTTTTTT
>TRBD1|TRBJ1-6|.|TRBV5-1
CASSPEGAVESPLHF
TGCGCCAGCAGCCCGGAGGGGGCAGTGGAGTCACCCCTCCACTTT
>.|TRBJ2-2|.|TRBV19
CASSRGLSGELFF
TGTGCCAGTAGCCGGGGACTGTCCGGGGAGCTGTTTTTT
>TRBD1|TRBJ2-7|.|TRBV30
CAWSGTGGYEQYF
TGTGCCTGGTCCGGGACAGGGGGCTACGAGCAGTACTTC
>TRBD1|TRBJ2-7|.|TRBV19
CASGKDRGYEQYF
TGTGCCAGTGGTAAGGACAGGGGCTACGAGCAGTACTTC
>.|TRBJ2-7|.|TRBV5-6
CASSFSSYEQYF
TGTGCCAGCAGCTTTAGCAGCTACGAGCAGTACTTC
>TRBD2|TRBJ2-3|.|TRBV18
CASSPMGLAGITDTQYF
TGTGCCAGCTCACCAATGGGGCTAGCGGGGATCACAGATACGCAGTATTTT
>.|TRBJ2-1|few|TRBV14
CASSQGFRGNEQFF
TGTGCCAGCAGCCAAGGATTCAGGGGCAATGAGCAGTTCTTC
>.|TRBJ2-7|few|TRBV10-3
CAIMGGTTYEQYF
TGTGCCATCATGGGGGGAACTACCTACGAGCAGTACTTC
>TRBD1|TRBJ1-1|.|TRBV6-1
CASSDRWDRPNTEAFF
TGTGCCAGCAGTGACAGATGGGACAGGCCGAACACTGAAGCTTTCTTT
>.|TRBJ1-5|.|TRBV5-6
CASSFGWGGSQPQHF
TGTGCCAGCAGCTTCGGGTGGGGGGGAAGTCAGCCCCAGCATTTT
>TRBD1|TRBJ2-7|.|TRBV6-4
CASSRTGTGGDEQYF
TGTGCCAGCAGTAGAACCGGGACAGGGGGCGACGAGCAGTACTTC
>.|TRBJ2-5|.|TRBV28
CASSLGGQETQYF
TGTGCCAGCAGCCTCGGGGGCCAAGAGACCCAGTACTTC
>.|TRBJ2-7|.|TRBV29-1
CSAANPDISYEQYF
TGCAGCGCCGCAAACCCGGACATTAGCTACGAGCAGTACTTC
>TRBD1|TRBJ1-5|.|TRBV18
CASSERQGGNQPQHF
TGTGCCAGCTCAGAACGACAGGGGGGAAATCAGCCCCAGCATTTT
>.|TRBJ2-7|.|TRBV10-1
CASSVSSYEQYF
TGCGCCAGCAGTGTGTCGTCCTACGAGCAGTACTTC
>TRBD1|TRBJ1-4|few|TRBV18
CASSPAGTVNEKLFF
TGTGCCAGCTCACCGGCGGGGACAGTTAATGAAAAACTGTTTTTT
>TRBD2|TRBJ2-5|.|TRBV7-9
CASSFGLAFSETQYF
TGTGCCAGCAGCTTCGGACTAGCGTTTTCGGAGACCCAGTACTTC
>.|TRBJ1-4|.|TRBV7-9
CASSFSGANEKLFF
TGTGCCAGCAGCTTTTCCGGGGCTAATGAAAAACTGTTTTTT
>TRBD1|TRBJ2-5|few|TRBV13
CASTRQGYQETQYF
TGTGCCAGCACCCGACAGGGCTACCAAGAGACCCAGTACTTC
>.|TRBJ2-7|.|TRBV11-3
CASSLAGSTTYEQYF
TGTGCCAGCAGCTTAGCAGGGTCAACAACCTACGAGCAGTACTTC
>TRBD1|TRBJ2-2|once|TRBV27
CASTGRDRGRPGELFF
TGTGCCAGCACCGGAAGGGACAGGGGTCGCCCCGGGGAGCTGTTTTTT
>TRBD1|TRBJ1-1|.|TRBV5-1
CASSFGTGQYEAFF
TGCGCCAGCAGCTTCGGGACAGGGCAATACGAAGCTTTCTTT
>TRBD1|TRBJ2-7|once|TRBV6-5
CASSYSRPGQGYEQYF
TGTGCCAGCAGTTACTCGAGACCGGGACAGGGCTACGAGCAGTACTTC
>.|TRBJ2-7|.|TRBV29-1
CSVEPLRGYEQYF
TGCAGCGTCGAGCCCCTGCGAGGATACGAGCAGTACTTC
>TRBD1|TRBJ1-2|few|TRBV5-8
CASTRRDREVYGYTF
TGTGCCAGCACCCGCCGGGACAGAGAAGTCTATGGCTACACCTTC
>TRBD1|TRBJ2-2|.|TRBV11-2
CASSLRVTGGNTGELFF
TGTGCCAGCAGCTTACGGGTCACAGGGGGTAACACCGGGGAGCTGTTTTTT
>.|TRBJ2-7|.|TRBV5-7
CASSLDCYEQYF
TGTGCCAGCAGCTTGGACTGCTACGAGCAGTACTTC
>TRBD2|TRBJ2-7|.|TRBV7-9
CASSSLAGGLSYEQYF
TGTGCCAGCAGCTCGCTAGCGGGAGGACTCTCCTACGAGCAGTACTTC
>.|TRBJ2-2|.|TRBV19
CASSIKSEGELFF
TGTGCCAGTAGTATTAAGTCCGAGGGGGAGCTGTTTTTT
>.|TRBJ2-5|few|TRBV7-7
CASSLLVGGETQYF
TGTGCTAGCAGCTTACTTGTAGGAGGGGAGACCCAGTACTTC
>TRBD2|TRBJ2-7|once|TRBV4-2
CASSQVQAGWGVREQYF
TGTGCCAGCAGCCAAGTCCAAGCGGGATGGGGTGTTAGAGAGCAGTACTTC
>.|TRBJ2-5|few|TRBV10-3
CAISDFYGETQYF
TGTGCCATCAGTGACTTCTACGGAGAGACCCAGTACTTC
>.|TRBJ1-1|few|TRBV19
CASKQVLNTEAFF
TGTGCCAGTAAACAGGTTTTGAACACTGAAGCTTTCTTT
>.|TRBJ2-1|.|TRBV7-8
CASSLVAGLAGANRGEQFF
TGTGCCAGCAGCTTAGTAGCCGGGCTAGCGGGTGCCAACAGGGGAGAGCAGTTCTTC
>.|TRBJ2-3|.|TRBV2
CASSEIAGTDTQYF
TGTGCCAGCAGTGAAATAGCGGGCACAGATACGCAGTATTTT
>.|TRBJ2-5|few|TRBV7-2
CASSSRTVYQETQYF
TGTGCCAGCAGCTCACGGACTGTGTACCAAGAGACCCAGTACTTC
>TRBD2|TRBJ2-1|.|TRBV4-2
CASSQAASGVEQFF
TGTGCCAGCAGCCAAGCGGCTAGCGGGGTTGAGCAGTTCTTC